The 29 T cell receptor beta chains below come from one sample, sequenced in a study of identical twins. TCRdb reprocessed the 5' RACE reads via MiXCR and lists one record per CDR3 protein. The sample contains 310,000 or so distinct CDR3 sequences, around 8.8% of which appear only once. The data were also submitted as part of a second study, on yellow fever vaccine responses in identical twins.

The sequencing sample was made of memory (CD45RO+) T cells sorted from blood. The receptors derive from a woman aged 18 to 35 in good health.

In this sample, this clonotype turned up a few times. J is TRBJ2-1 and V is TRBV6-1; TRBD2 matches 13 bases. Germline-derived CDR1 and CDR2 are MNHNS and SASEGT. The CDR3 runs to 15 residues. Germline trimming cut 6 bases from V and 7 bases from J; bases unmatched to any gene: 6. CDR3 in amino acids: CASSETSGGRNEQFF. In nucleotides, the CDR3 is TGTGCCAGCAGCGAGACTAGCGGGGGGAGAAATGAGCAGTTCTTC.

The V call is TRBV4-2, the J call TRBJ2-3, with 11 nucleotides matching TRBD2. Trimming at V came to 0 bases and at J to 3 bases, leaving 5 bases not matched to a gene. This CDR3 region has 17 residues. In germline, CDR1 is LGHNA, CDR2 YNFKEQ. The CDR3 bases are TGTGCCAGCAGCCAAGAGGTTAGCGGGGGGGCTACAGATACGCAGTATTTT. Amino acids: CASSQEVSGGATDTQYF.

This clonotype was seen a few times. The chain links TRBV20-1 to TRBJ1-2, with no clear D. Trimming pared 3 bases from V and 2 bases from J, leaving 7 bases between. The CDR3 totals 12 residues. Germline V gives CDR1 DFQATT, CDR2 SNEGSKA (reference sequence). CDR3 DNA sequence: TGCAGTGCTAGTGGGAAGAACTATGGCTACACCTTC. The encoded protein is CSASGKNYGYTF.

This clonotype was observed many times. The chain recombines TRBV5-1 with TRBJ1-1; TRBD1 aligns across 8 bases. Germline loops: CDR1 SGHRS, CDR2 YFSETQ. The CDR3 runs 14 residues. V trimming: 3 bases; J trimming: 4 bases; junction bases outside the gene matches: 5. In DNA form, the CDR3 reads TGCGCCAGCAGCTGGAATACAGGGGGCACTGAAGCTTTCTTT. It encodes CASSWNTGGTEAFF.

The V gene is TRBV25-1, the J gene TRBJ2-3; 8 nucleotides agree with TRBD2. Per germline, CDR1 MGHDK and CDR2 SYGVNS. CDR3 size: 15 residues. Trimming cost V 3 bases and J 0 bases; bases outside gene matches: 2. CDR3 nucleotides: TGTGCCAGCAGTGATCCTAGCGGGAGCACAGATACGCAGTATTTT. Encoded protein: CASSDPSGSTDTQYF.

The chain couples TRBV20-1 to TRBJ1-3; 7 bases match TRBD1. The germline CDR1 and CDR2 sequences are DFQATT and SNEGSKA (reference sequence). The CDR3 runs to 15 residues. The V gene end was trimmed by 0 bases and the J gene end by 2 bases; junction bases not matched to a gene: 4. CDR3 sequence (DNA): TGCAGTGCTAGAGACCAGGGGGGAGCTGGAAACACCATATATTTT. It is translated as CSARDQGGAGNTIYF.

This clonotype was observed many times. The chain couples TRBV12-3 or TRBV12-4 to TRBJ2-2; tentative D call: TRBD1 (6 bases). Trimming stripped 3 bases from V and 11 bases from J, with 19 bases between. The CDR3 runs 15 residues. The CDR3 DNA reads as TGTGCCAGCAGTTTTACCGAGACAGGACAACGAGAGCTGTTTTTT. It is translated as CASSFTETGQRELFF.

This clonotype showed up just a few times. The rearrangement links TRBV12-3 or TRBV12-4 to TRBJ2-7, with TRBD1 matching over 9 bases. The CDR3 has 15 amino acids. V shed 3 bases and J 6 bases; nucleotides not matched to a gene: 9. CDR3 sequence: CASSLVSGQGGEQYF. CDR3 bases: TGTGCCAGCAGTTTGGTTTCGGGACAGGGAGGCGAGCAGTACTTC.

The CDR3 loop is CASSLLRDRGRNQPQHF. CDR3 coding DNA: TGTGCCAGCAGTTTATTGCGGGACAGGGGGCGCAATCAGCCCCAGCATTTT. This chain links TRBV12-3 or TRBV12-4 with TRBJ1-5, with 12 nucleotides matching TRBD1. The CDR3 totals 17 residues. With 2 bases clipped from V and 2 bases from J, the junction kept 4 bases outside the gene matches.

The table lists this clonotype with many counts. The chain couples TRBV12-3 or TRBV12-4 to TRBJ1-4; D is ambiguous. Trimming removed 3 bases from V and 8 bases from J, with 10 bases in between. The CDR3 length is 13 residues. This CDR3 reads CASSFSGSEKLFF. The CDR3 DNA reads TGTGCCAGCAGTTTCTCGGGATCGGAAAAACTGTTTTTT.

This clonotype has at least ten counts. This chain uses TRBV4-1 with TRBJ2-7; a possible D gene is TRBD2 (6 bases). Germline CDR1 MGHRA, CDR2 YSYEKL. The CDR3 runs to 16 residues. V lost 4 bases and J 0 bases, leaving 16 bases between the germline ends. The chain's CDR3 is CASSPNGRGNSYEQYV. The CDR3 DNA is TGCGCCAGCAGCCCCAACGGGAGAGGGAACTCCTACGAGCAGTACGTC.

V and J are TRBV15 and TRBJ2-7; D ambiguous. The CDR3 has 12 residues. CDR1 and CDR2 (germline): LNHNV, YYDKDF (reference sequence). V shed 5 bases and J shed 0 bases, with 5 bases lying between them. CDR3 amino acids: CATSPSSYEQYF. CDR3 DNA sequence: TGTGCCACCAGCCCAAGCTCCTACGAGCAGTACTTC.

This clonotype was counted ten times or more. This chain joins TRBV5-1 and TRBJ1-1; D unclear. Germline V gives CDR1 SGHRS, CDR2 YFSETQ. The V end was cut by 5 bases, the J end by 1 base, with 15 bases between. This CDR3 contains 15 residues. This CDR3 is CASSHDGLKNTEAFF. The CDR3 DNA reads as TGCGCCAGCAGTCATGACGGTCTTAAGAACACTGAAGCTTTCTTT. The full variable domain, with the rest looked up from reference TRBV5-1 and TRBJ1-1, is KAGVTQTPRYLIKTRGQQVTLSCSPISGHRSVSWYQQTPGQGLQFLFEYFSETQRNKGNFPGRFSGRQFSNSRSEMNVSTLELGDSALYLCASSHDGLKNTEAFFGQGTRLTVV.

This clonotype has more than one count but fewer than ten. The chain links TRBV4-2 to TRBJ1-1; TRBD1 matches at 8 bases. The germline V gene has CDR1 LGHNA and CDR2 YNFKEQ. Trimming took 4 bases from V and 0 from J; bases not matched to a gene: 13. This CDR3 comprises 18 residues. The CDR3 DNA reads as TGTGCCAGCAGCCCCCGGTGGGTCACAGGGGGAGTGAACACTGAAGCTTTCTTT. Residues: CASSPRWVTGGVNTEAFF.

The CDR3 sequence: CASSQDVTGSRIQYF. The CDR3 nucleotides are TGCGCCAGCAGCCAAGATGTGACAGGGTCTCGCATTCAGTACTTC. This rearrangement joins TRBV4-1 to TRBJ2-4, with TRBD1 identical over 7 bases. The CDR3 is made up of 15 amino acids. Germline V gene data show CDR1 as MGHRA and CDR2 as YSYEKL. V lost 0 bases and J lost 9; bases outside the gene matches: 8.

This clonotype has more than one count but fewer than ten. The J gene is TRBJ1-1, the V gene TRBV3-1; 9 nucleotides match TRBD1. Germline V gene data show CDR1 as LGHDT and CDR2 as YNNKEL (reference sequence). The CDR3 has 13 residues. Losses at the gene ends were 7 bases for V and 5 bases for J; bases not matched to a gene: 5. CDR3 DNA: TGTGCCAGCAAGGGACAGGGCGCGACTGAAGCTTTCTTT. It encodes CASKGQGATEAFF.

This clonotype has only a few counts. V gene TRBV6-1 combines with J gene TRBJ2-5, with D perhaps matching TRBD1 (5 bases). CDR1 and CDR2 (germline): MNHNS, SASEGT. The V gene lost 7 bases and the J gene lost 5 bases, with 14 bases spanning the gap. The CDR3 runs to 13 residues. The DNA of the CDR3 is TGTGCCAGCACCGCCCAGGGATTGGAGACCCAGTACTTC. It specifies CASTAQGLETQYF.

This clonotype was picked up a small number of times. The chain carries TRBV27 and TRBJ1-4; no clear D gene. Trimming removed 6 bases from V and 8 bases from J, with 19 bases in between. The CDR3 spans 15 residues. Germline CDR1 and CDR2: MNHEY and SMNVEV (reference sequence). The CDR3 protein is CASSPGRLPGEKLFF. In DNA, the CDR3 is TGTGCCAGCAGCCCAGGACGTTTACCGGGAGAAAAACTGTTTTTT.

V usage is TRBV6-5 and J usage is TRBJ2-1, with a possible D match to TRBD2 (5 bases). V lost 4 bases and J lost 7, with 11 bases in between. The CDR3 consists of 13 residues. The germline gives CDR1 MNHEY, CDR2 SVGAGI. As DNA, the CDR3 is TGTGCCAGCAGTTCTCTCCGCGGGAATGAGCAGTTCTTC. Translating gives CASSSLRGNEQFF.

For the CDR3, the DNA is TGTGCCAGTTTTTCAGGAAACTATGAGCAGTTCTTC. This gives the protein CASFSGNYEQFF. The rearrangement joins TRBV28 to TRBJ2-1; D is unresolved. CDR1 is MDHEN, CDR2 SYDVKM, per germline. The CDR3 sequence is 12 residues long. Trimming left V 9 bases short and J 8 bases short, with 14 bases between.

This clonotype was counted at least ten times. The rearrangement joins TRBV11-2 to TRBJ2-1, with D maybe TRBD1 (6 bases). CDR1 is SGHAT and CDR2 is FQNNGV in the germline V gene. The CDR3 spans 13 residues. V gave up 5 bases and J gave up 6 bases, with 11 bases separating them. The CDR3, as DNA: TGTGCCAGCAGCAAACGCAGGGGCAATGAGCAGTTCTTC. Protein: CASSKRRGNEQFF.

Ten or more counts support this clonotype. The CDR3 here is CSVTWSRSEAFF. The CDR3 bases are TGCAGCGTTACGTGGAGCCGGTCTGAAGCTTTCTTT. This chain links TRBV29-1 with TRBJ1-1; D remains unclear. Trimming stripped 5 bases from V and 6 bases from J, with 13 bases between. In germline, CDR1 is SQVTM, CDR2 ANQGSEA. This CDR3 has 12 residues.

The chain recombines TRBV12-3 or TRBV12-4 with TRBJ2-1; D possibly corresponds to TRBD2 (6 bases). CDR3 size: 16 residues. Trimming removed 3 bases from V and 0 bases from J, with 12 bases in between. CDR3 bases: TGTGCCAGCAGTTTTGACGGGAGTAGCTCCTACAATGAGCAGTTCTTC. It yields the protein CASSFDGSSSYNEQFF.

The chain couples TRBV20-1 to TRBJ1-4; no definite D call. Germline CDR1 and CDR2: DFQATT and SNEGSKA (reference sequence). Trimming took 0 bases from V and 8 from J, leaving 13 bases between them. The CDR3 has 14 amino acids. CDR3 bases: TGCAGTGCTAGAGATGGCTATTACCGGGAAAAACTGTTTTTT. It translates to CSARDGYYREKLFF.

This clonotype was counted a few times. The chain carries TRBV4-1 and TRBJ2-3; perhaps TRBD1 as D (6 bases). Germline-derived CDR1 and CDR2 are MGHRA and YSYEKL. This CDR3 has 14 amino acids. V gave up 3 bases and J gave up 3 bases, with 10 bases separating them. This CDR3 is CASSQGDRTDTQYF. CDR3 bases: TGCGCCAGCAGCCAGGGTGACAGGACAGATACGCAGTATTTT.

Comment on this clonotype: This may be a read error, as it is one base from a much larger clone. This rearrangement joins TRBV4-1 to TRBJ1-1; D may be TRBD1 (5 bases). Trimming stripped 1 base from V and 0 bases from J, with 12 bases between. The CDR3 extends over 16 amino acids. Germline lookup yields CDR1 MGHRA and CDR2 YSYEKL. The chain's CDR3 is CASSQVSGTMNTEAFF. DNA of the CDR3: TGCGCCAGCAGCCAAGTTTCTGGGACCATGAACACTGAAGCTTTCTTT.

The table lists this clonotype with a few counts. CDR3 sequence reads: CSAQGLAGPQETQYF. Written as DNA, the CDR3 is TGCAGTGCTCAGGGGCTAGCGGGCCCACAAGAGACCCAGTACTTC. The chain links TRBV20-1 to TRBJ2-5; 8 nucleotides match TRBD2. CDR1 is DFQATT, CDR2 SNEGSKA, per germline (reference sequence). V shed 5 bases and J 2 bases; nucleotides not matched to a gene: 10. The CDR3 runs to 15 residues.

Ten or more counts support this clonotype. The chain joins TRBV12-3 or TRBV12-4 to TRBJ2-3; 8 bases map to TRBD2. This CDR3 is 15 amino acids long. The V segment lost 1 base and the J segment 5 bases; nucleotides outside the gene matches: 5. The CDR3 coding sequence is TGTGCCAGCAGTTTAGGCAGCGGGAGTGTAGATACGCAGTATTTT. Amino acids: CASSLGSGSVDTQYF.

V is TRBV10-3 and J is TRBJ1-6, with a possible D match to TRBD1 (5 bases). There are 12 residues in the CDR3. V dropped 2 bases and J dropped 13 bases, with 9 bases sitting between them. Looked up from germline, CDR1 is ENHRY and CDR2 is SYGVKD. CDR3 in DNA: TGTGCCATCAGTGAGGTGGGGGTTCCCCTCCACTTT. It specifies CAISEVGVPLHF.